This T cell receptor (beta chain) stems from a study of blood T cell repertoires in COVID-19. In the study overall: From the United States, Italy and Spain came samples of acute and convalescent COVID-19.

Per the germline V gene, CDR1 is MDHEN and CDR2 is SYDVKM. The length of the CDR3 is 13 residues. Trimming cost V 8 bases and J 3 bases; bases outside gene matches: 4. Original methodology: Counts of nucleated cells, estimated from reference gene primer amplification, were obtained. Repertoires were generated with immunoSEQ multiplex PCR, while TCRdb's copy carries only in-frame clones and drops some. V, J and clone size were drawn from that table, and D and trimming were deduced from the DNA. Among under 300,000 clones listed, about nine tenths were seen once. Followed longitudinally, the Seattle patients had been enrolled during active infection.

The receptor was derived from a man aged 25-45 years with COVID-19, enrolled during active disease. This chain links TRBV28 with TRBJ2-1; 7 bases map to TRBD1. The sequenced sample consisted of peripheral blood. The CDR3 sequence is CASRDSNYNEQFF. In DNA form, the CDR3 reads TGTGCCAGCCGGGACAGCAACTACAATGAGCAGTTCTTC.